This T cell receptor beta chain is from a study of a mutant IDH1 vaccine in newly diagnosed glioma. Turning to the study itself: The sex distribution of treated patients was roughly 62% male and approximately 40% female, with a mean age of roughly 40 years. Patients were pretreated with radiotherapy, temozolomide, or both, mostly both. Notes on the study in general: There were vaccine-induced immune responses in about 93% of the patients. With respect to changes in top peripheral T cell clonotypes, pseudoprogression seemed unrelated.

A remark on this clone: The antigen is undetermined.

Germline V lookup: CDR1 MGHRA, CDR2 YSYEKL. The trim removed 2 bases at V and 0 bases at J, leaving 6 bases unmatched. The length of the CDR3 is 16 residues. TCRdb keeps only in-frame clones here, not all; method: immunoSEQ multiplex PCR. The data contain about 67,000 clones, over 70% of them singletons. Time point in this sample: baseline, week 1 (first vaccination visit). Treatment described: pre-vaccination baseline after standard-of-care therapy. The starting material was peripheral blood mononuclear cells (PBMCs), obtained from a glioma patient treated with radiotherapy, temozolomide or both. V is TRBV4-1 and J is TRBJ1-1, with 7 bases that match TRBD1. The source is a woman between 18 and 29 years old with glioma. Some clones in this sample may be carry-over from other donors' samples. CDR3 in DNA: TGCGCCAGCAGCCAATCTGTACAGGGGATGAACACTGAAGCTTTCTTT. This encodes CASSQSVQGMNTEAFF.